This is a list of T cell receptor beta chains from one sample in a study of T cells in Graves' hyperthyroidism and ophthalmopathy. TCRdb recomputed calls from the multiplex PCR reads with MiXCR, one row per CDR3 protein. Of more than 300,000 distinct CDR3 sequences in the sample, about a sixth are singletons; the top ten hold approximately 33%. The sample taken for sequencing was blood. These receptors all come from a woman in her 30s with Graves' hyperthyroidism that later progressed to Graves' ophthalmopathy. Each CDR3 is given with its conserved first and last residue. Fields, in order: clone size, D gene, J gene, V gene, CDR3 DNA, CDR3 protein. D genes are given only for firm matches. The size field is filled for only some rows; it gives once, few, many or a size class.

many	NA	TRBJ1-1	TRBV28	TGTGCCAGCAATCCTCCGGGACACACTTTCTTT	CASNPPGHTFF
few	NA	TRBJ2-7	TRBV5-6	TGTGCCAGCAGCATAGGCGTTGCGGGACTTTACGAGCAGTACTTC	CASSIGVAGLYEQYF
many	TRBD1	TRBJ2-1	TRBV12-3/TRBV12-4	TGTGCCTGCTCAGGGGGCCCCTACAATGAGCAGTTCTTC	CACSGGPYNEQFF
many	NA	TRBJ2-5	TRBV11-2	TGTGCCAGCAGCTTAGAATCAATTGAAGTCCACTTC	CASSLESIEVHF
NA	NA	TRBJ1-1	TRBV19	TGTGCCAGTAGTATGGATCAGGGACTGAACACTGAAGCTTTCTTT	CASSMDQGLNTEAFF
few	TRBD2	TRBJ2-1	TRBV4-2	TGTGCCAGCAGCCTCAGCGGGAGGGGGGATAATGAGCAGTTCTTC	CASSLSGRGDNEQFF
many	TRBD1	TRBJ2-2	TRBV30	TGTGCCTGGATTAAGGGGGCGCATCTGAACACCGGGGAGCTGTTTTTT	CAWIKGAHLNTGELFF
many	NA	TRBJ2-5	TRBV12-3/TRBV12-4	TGTGCCAGCAGCTCTGGACAGAAAGAGACCCAGTACTTC	CASSSGQKETQYF
many	NA	TRBJ1-4	TRBV12-3/TRBV12-4	TGTGCCAGCAGTTTAGTACCTGGGCCGGGGGTGACTAATGAAAAACTGTTTTTT	CASSLVPGPGVTNEKLFF
many	NA	TRBJ2-6	TRBV27	TGTGCCAGCAGTTTATATCGGAGTTACGTTAGCTCTGGGGCCAACGTCCTGACTTTC	CASSLYRSYVSSGANVLTF